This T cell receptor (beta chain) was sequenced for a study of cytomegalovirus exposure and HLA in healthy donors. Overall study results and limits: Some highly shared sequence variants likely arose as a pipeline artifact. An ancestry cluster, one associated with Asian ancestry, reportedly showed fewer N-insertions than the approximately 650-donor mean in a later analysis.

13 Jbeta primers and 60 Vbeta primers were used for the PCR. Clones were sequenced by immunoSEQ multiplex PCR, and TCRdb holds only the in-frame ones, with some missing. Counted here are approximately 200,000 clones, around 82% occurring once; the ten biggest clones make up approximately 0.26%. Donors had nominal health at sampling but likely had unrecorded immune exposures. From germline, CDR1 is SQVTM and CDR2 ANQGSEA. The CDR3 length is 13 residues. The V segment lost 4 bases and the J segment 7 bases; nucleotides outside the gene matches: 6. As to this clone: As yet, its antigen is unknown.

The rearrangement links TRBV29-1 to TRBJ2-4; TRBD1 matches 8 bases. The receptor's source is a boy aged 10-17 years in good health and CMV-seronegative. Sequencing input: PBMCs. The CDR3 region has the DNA TGCAGCGTTGGGGGGACAGGTGGTAACATTCAGTACTTC. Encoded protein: CSVGGTGGNIQYF.